This T cell receptor (beta chain) was profiled in a study of regulatory T cells in long-lasting Graves disease. Time point meaning: newly diagnosed GD, antithyroid drugs for less than 3 months. Making the TCR library involved RNA that had been extracted from PBMCs. With iRepertoire HTBI primers and Arm-PCR of CDR3 regions, TCR beta libraries were built. Using its own MiXCR run on the multiplex PCR reads, TCRdb lists one record per CDR3 protein. The table lists almost 450,000 distinct CDR3 sequences, less than 20% of them singletons, with approximately 11% in the top ten. The table lists this clonotype with many counts. This CDR3 is built from 14 residues. V gave up 5 bases and J gave up 7 bases; unmatched junction bases: 8. These same data were also listed under a study on T cells in Graves' hyperthyroidism and ophthalmopathy.

The specimen was peripheral blood mononuclear cells (PBMCs), collected at new diagnosis, from a patient treated with antithyroid drugs. V and J are TRBV12-3 or TRBV12-4 and TRBJ1-2, with TRBD1 matching 9 bases. This clonotype originated in a woman aged 30 to 39 with Graves disease. The CDR3, as DNA: TGTGCCAGCAGTCCTAAAGGGACAGGGCCTGGCTACACCTTC. It is translated as CASSPKGTGPGYTF.